Below, 11 T cell receptor beta chains from the same sample are listed, as sequenced in a study of blood T cell repertoires in COVID-19. The assay was immunoSEQ multiplex PCR, and TCRdb's table has in-frame clones only and misses some. The table records under 300,000 clones, under 85% of them present only once. Sequencing was done on a sample of peripheral blood. These receptors originate from a young man who had recovered from COVID-19.

The rearrangement links TRBV6-5 to TRBJ1-2; the D is unclear. The CDR3 has 13 residues. Germline assignment: CDR1 MNHEY and CDR2 SVGAGI. V lost 3 bases to trimming and J lost 4 bases, with 9 bases between them. CDR3 amino acids: CASSYSEAYGYTF. CDR3 coding DNA: TGTGCCAGCAGTTATTCGGAGGCCTATGGCTACACCTTC.

The chain carries TRBV9 and TRBJ2-7; the D is unclear. The CDR3 has 15 residues. Trimming left V 0 bases short and J 2 bases short, with 12 bases between. Germline V gene data show CDR1 as SGDLS and CDR2 as YYNGEE. CDR3 sequence: CASSVVPGTAYEQYF. CDR3 sequence (DNA): TGTGCCAGCAGCGTAGTTCCAGGAACGGCCTACGAGCAGTACTTC.

This chain joins TRBV6-6 and TRBJ1-2; perhaps TRBD1 as D (5 bases). Germline CDR1 and CDR2: MNHNY and SVGAGI (reference sequence). V was clipped by 8 bases and J by 0 bases, with 16 bases between them. The CDR3 sequence is 15 residues long. CDR3 amino acids: CASGAIGRSNYGYTF. CDR3 DNA: TGTGCCAGCGGGGCCATAGGCAGGTCTAACTATGGCTACACCTTC.

The V gene is TRBV9, the J gene TRBJ2-1, with 12 bases aligning to TRBD2. Germline values: CDR1 SGDLS, CDR2 YYNGEE. The V and J ends lost 3 bases and 3 bases, in that order; junction bases with no gene match: 1. The CDR3 extends over 15 amino acids. As DNA, the CDR3 is TGTGCCAGCAGCGGGGGACTAGCGGGCTACAATGAGCAGTTCTTC. It yields the protein CASSGGLAGYNEQFF. Complete variable domain (other parts from reference TRBV9 and TRBJ2-1): DSGVTQTPKHLITATGQRVTLRCSPRSGDLSVYWYQQSLDQGLQFLIQYYNGEERAKGNILERFSAQQFPDLHSELNLSSLELGDSALYFCASSGGLAGYNEQFFGPGTRLTVL.

The CDR3 coding sequence is TGCGCCAGCAGCTTCGGGGAGCTCTACAATGAGCAGTTCTTC. It codes for CASSFGELYNEQFF. The V and J genes are TRBV5-1 and TRBJ2-1, with D possibly being TRBD2 (5 bases). Trimming pared 2 bases from V and 3 bases from J, leaving 9 bases between. Germline values: CDR1 SGHRS, CDR2 YFSETQ. The CDR3 is 14 amino acids.

The rearrangement links TRBV18 to TRBJ2-3, with a tentative D call TRBD2 (5 bases). V was cut by 6 bases and J by 4 bases, with 14 bases left in between. There are 14 residues in the CDR3. Germline-derived CDR1 and CDR2 are KGHSH and LQKENI. Here the CDR3 reads CASSLGVAPDTQYF. The CDR3 DNA reads as TGTGCCAGCTCCCTTGGTGTAGCGCCAGATACGCAGTATTTT.

The rearrangement joins TRBV10-3 to TRBJ1-4; the D is unclear. The CDR3 sequence is 15 residues long. CDR1 ENHRY and CDR2 SYGVKD come from the germline V gene. Trimming cost V 4 bases and J 0 bases, with 9 bases left between them. The CDR3 bases are TGTGCCATCAGTGCCTCGCGCTCAACTAATGAAAAACTGTTTTTT. Amino acid sequence: CAISASRSTNEKLFF.

The rearrangement joins TRBV5-1 to TRBJ2-2, with D unresolved. Trimming cost V 6 bases and J 1 base, with 10 bases left between them. CDR3 size: 14 residues. Germline V lookup: CDR1 SGHRS, CDR2 YFSETQ. The CDR3 region is CASTLTGNTGELFF. Written as DNA, the CDR3 is TGCGCCAGCACTCTTACGGGGAACACCGGGGAGCTGTTTTTT.

The genes are TRBV2 and TRBJ1-5; TRBD1 is a possible D gene (5 bases). The germline V gene encodes CDR1 SNHLY and CDR2 FYNNEI. The length of the CDR3 is 14 residues. V was clipped by 6 bases and J by 4 bases, with 13 bases between them. CDR3 coding DNA: TGTGCCAGCAGGAGAACGGACATAAATCAGCCCCAGCATTTT. This gives the protein CASRRTDINQPQHF. Drawing the rest from reference TRBV2 and TRBJ1-5, the complete variable domain is EPEVTQTPSHQVTQMGQEVILRCVPISNHLYFYWYRQILGQKVEFLVSFYNNEISEKSEIFDDQFSVERPDGSNFTLKIRSTKLEDSAMYFCASRRTDINQPQHFGDGTRLSIL.

This clone has a single count. This rearrangement joins TRBV7-9 to TRBJ1-6; D is ambiguous. Germline V gene data show CDR1 as SEHNR and CDR2 as FQNEAQ (reference sequence). V gave up 1 base and J gave up 10 bases, with 8 bases separating them. The CDR3 covers 13 residues. For the CDR3, the DNA is TGTGCCAGCAGCTTAGGGGCGTCCTCACCCCTCCACTTT. It translates to CASSLGASSPLHF.

This chain links TRBV3-1 (or the pseudogene TRBV3-2) with TRBJ2-2; possibly TRBD2 for D (6 bases). V gave up 5 bases and J gave up 7 bases, with 11 bases separating them. The CDR3 extends over 13 amino acids. Germline V gives CDR1 LGHDT, CDR2 YNNKEL (reference sequence). The chain's CDR3 is CASSGGTRGELFF. In nucleotides, the CDR3 is TGTGCCAGCAGCGGGGGGACGCGCGGGGAGCTGTTTTTT.